This T cell receptor (beta chain) was documented in a study of control samples from healthy donors and cancer patients. Some clones are missing from TCRdb's copy, which holds only in-frame ones; the method was immunoSEQ multiplex PCR. The sample comprises fewer than 200,000 clones, 80% to 95% of which are singletons, and over 4% rests with the top ten. J was trimmed by 4 bases and V by 1 base; bases with no gene match: 6. Germline assignment: CDR1 SGHTA and CDR2 FQGNSA. The CDR3 totals 15 residues. The clonotype was recovered from a woman aged 55-70 years in good health. The chain combines TRBV7-2 with TRBJ1-1; 7 bases align to TRBD1. Sequenced: blood. This chain's CDR3 is CASSLVGTEGTEAFF. The DNA for the CDR3 is TGTGCCAGCAGCTTAGTAGGGACAGAGGGCACTGAAGCTTTCTTT. Based on the CDR3 plus reference TRBV7-2 and TRBJ1-1, the full variable domain is GAGVSQSPSNKVTEKGKDVELRCDPISGHTALYWYRQSLGQGLEFLIYFQGNSAPDKSGLPSDRFSAERTGGSVSTLTIQRTQQEDSAVYLCASSLVGTEGTEAFFGQGTRLTVV.